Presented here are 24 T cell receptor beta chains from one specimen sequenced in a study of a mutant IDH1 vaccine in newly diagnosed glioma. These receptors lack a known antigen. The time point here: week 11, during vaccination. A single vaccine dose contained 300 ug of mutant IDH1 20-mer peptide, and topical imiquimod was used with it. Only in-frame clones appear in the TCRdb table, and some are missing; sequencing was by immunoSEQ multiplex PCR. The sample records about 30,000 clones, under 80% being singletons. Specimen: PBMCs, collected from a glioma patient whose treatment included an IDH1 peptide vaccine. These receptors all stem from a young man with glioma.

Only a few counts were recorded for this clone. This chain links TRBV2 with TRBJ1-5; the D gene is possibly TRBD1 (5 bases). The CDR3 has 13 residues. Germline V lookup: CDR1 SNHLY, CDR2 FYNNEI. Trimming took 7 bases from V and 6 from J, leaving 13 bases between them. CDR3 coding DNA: TGTGCCAGCATCGGGGGAGTGGGTCAGCCCCAGCATTTT. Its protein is CASIGGVGQPQHF.

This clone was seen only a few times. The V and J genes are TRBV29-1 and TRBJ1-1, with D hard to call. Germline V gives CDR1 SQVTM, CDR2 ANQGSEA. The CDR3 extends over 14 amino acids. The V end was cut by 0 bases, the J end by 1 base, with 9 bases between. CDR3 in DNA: TGCAGCGTTGAAGATTTTTCGGGGAACACTGAAGCTTTCTTT. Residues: CSVEDFSGNTEAFF. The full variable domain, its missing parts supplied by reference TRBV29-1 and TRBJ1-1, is SAVISQKPSRDICQRGTSLTIQCQVDSQVTMMFWYRQQPGQSLTLIATANQGSEATYESGFVIDKFPISRPNLTFSTLTVSNMSPEDSSIYLCSVEDFSGNTEAFFGQGTRLTVV.

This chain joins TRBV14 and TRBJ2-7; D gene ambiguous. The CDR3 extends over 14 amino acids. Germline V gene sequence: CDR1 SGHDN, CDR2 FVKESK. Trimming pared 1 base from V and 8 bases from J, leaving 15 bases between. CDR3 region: CASSQVGTVTQQYF. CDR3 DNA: TGTGCCAGCAGCCAAGTTGGTACAGTTACGCAGCAGTACTTC. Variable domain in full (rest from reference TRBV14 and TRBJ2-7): EAGVTQFPSHSVIEKGQTVTLRCDPISGHDNLYWYRRVMGKEIKFLLHFVKESKQDESGMPNNRFLAERTGGTYSTLKVQPAELEDSGVYFCASSQVGTVTQQYFGPGTRLTVT.

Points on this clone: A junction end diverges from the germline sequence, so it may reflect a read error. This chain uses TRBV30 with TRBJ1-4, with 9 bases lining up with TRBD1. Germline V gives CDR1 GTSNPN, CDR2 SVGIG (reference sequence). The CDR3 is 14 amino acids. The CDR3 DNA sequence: TGTGCCGGGAGTCGGGGACAGGGTCAAGAAAAACTGTTTTTT. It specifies CAGSRGQGQEKLFF.

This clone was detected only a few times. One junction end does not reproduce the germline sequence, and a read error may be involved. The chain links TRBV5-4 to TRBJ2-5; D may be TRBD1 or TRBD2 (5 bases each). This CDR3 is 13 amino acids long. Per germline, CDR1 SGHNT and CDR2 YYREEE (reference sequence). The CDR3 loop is CASRLGPEETQYF. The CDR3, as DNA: TGTGCCAGCAGGTTGGGACCTGAGGAGACCCAGTACTTC.

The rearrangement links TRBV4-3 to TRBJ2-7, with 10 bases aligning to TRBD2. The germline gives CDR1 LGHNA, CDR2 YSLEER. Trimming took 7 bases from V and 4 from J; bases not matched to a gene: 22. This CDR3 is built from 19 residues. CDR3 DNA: TGCGCCAGCACCCAGACTGCAGCTAGCGGGGGCGCCTTTCCATACGAGCAGTACTTC. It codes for CASTQTAASGGAFPYEQYF.

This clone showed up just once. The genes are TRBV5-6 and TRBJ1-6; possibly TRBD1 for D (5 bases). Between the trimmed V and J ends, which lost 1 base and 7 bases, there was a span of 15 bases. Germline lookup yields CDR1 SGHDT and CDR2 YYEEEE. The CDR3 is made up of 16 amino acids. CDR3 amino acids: CASSLRVNRINSPLHF. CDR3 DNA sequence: TGTGCCAGCAGCTTGCGCGTCAACAGGATAAATTCACCCCTCCACTTT.

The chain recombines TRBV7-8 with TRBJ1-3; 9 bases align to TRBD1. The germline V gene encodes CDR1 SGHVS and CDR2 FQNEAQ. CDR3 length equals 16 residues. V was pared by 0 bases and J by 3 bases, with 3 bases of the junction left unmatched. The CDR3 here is CASSLAGTGHGNTIYF. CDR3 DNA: TGTGCCAGCAGCTTAGCGGGGACAGGGCATGGAAACACCATATATTTT.

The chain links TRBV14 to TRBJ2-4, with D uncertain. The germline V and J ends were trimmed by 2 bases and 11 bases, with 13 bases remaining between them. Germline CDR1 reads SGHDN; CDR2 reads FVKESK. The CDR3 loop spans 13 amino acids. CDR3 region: CASSQMGAFLQYF. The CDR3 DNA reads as TGTGCCAGCAGCCAAATGGGTGCCTTCCTTCAGTACTTC.

CDR3 bases: TGTGCCAGCAGTATACAGACAGGACCCGGGGAGCTGTTTTTT. Its translation is CASSIQTGPGELFF. The chain couples TRBV27 to TRBJ2-2, with a possible D match to TRBD1 (6 bases). Germline lookup yields CDR1 MNHEY and CDR2 SMNVEV (reference sequence). Trimming cost V 5 bases and J 6 bases, with 13 bases left between them. The CDR3 extends over 14 amino acids.

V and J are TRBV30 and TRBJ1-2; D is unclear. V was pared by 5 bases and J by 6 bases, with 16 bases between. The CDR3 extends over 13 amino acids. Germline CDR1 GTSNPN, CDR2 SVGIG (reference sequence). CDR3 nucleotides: TGTGCCTGGCTTAGGACCGGGGTGGATGGCTACACCTTC. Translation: CAWLRTGVDGYTF.

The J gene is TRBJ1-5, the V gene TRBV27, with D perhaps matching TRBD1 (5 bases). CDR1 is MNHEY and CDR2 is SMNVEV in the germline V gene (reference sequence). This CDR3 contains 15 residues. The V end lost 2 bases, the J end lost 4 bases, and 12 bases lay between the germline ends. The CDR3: CASSLGGVGNQPQHF. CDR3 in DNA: TGTGCCAGCAGTTTAGGGGGGGTGGGGAATCAGCCCCAGCATTTT.

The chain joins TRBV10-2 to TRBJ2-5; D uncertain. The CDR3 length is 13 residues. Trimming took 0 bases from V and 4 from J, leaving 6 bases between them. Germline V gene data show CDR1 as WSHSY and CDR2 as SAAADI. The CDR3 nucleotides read TGCGCCAGCAGTGAGTCGAATGTAGAGACCCAGTACTTC. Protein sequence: CASSESNVETQYF.

The CDR3 DNA reads as TGCGCCAGCAGTGAGTCGACCGGTTCACTAGCGGGGGTAAGCGTTACTAGCACAGATACGCAGTATTTT. This encodes CASSESTGSLAGVSVTSTDTQYF. The chain uses TRBV10-1 and TRBJ2-3; 11 nucleotides line up with TRBD2. Per germline, CDR1 WNHNN and CDR2 SYGVQD (reference sequence). J lost 0 bases, V lost 0 bases, and 20 bases had no gene match. This CDR3 has 23 residues.

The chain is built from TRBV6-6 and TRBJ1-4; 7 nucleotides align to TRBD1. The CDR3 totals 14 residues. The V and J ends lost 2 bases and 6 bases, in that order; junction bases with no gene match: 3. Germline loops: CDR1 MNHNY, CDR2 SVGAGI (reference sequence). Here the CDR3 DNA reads TGTGCCAGCAGTTACAGGGGGCTTTATGAAAAACTGTTTTTT. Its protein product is CASSYRGLYEKLFF.

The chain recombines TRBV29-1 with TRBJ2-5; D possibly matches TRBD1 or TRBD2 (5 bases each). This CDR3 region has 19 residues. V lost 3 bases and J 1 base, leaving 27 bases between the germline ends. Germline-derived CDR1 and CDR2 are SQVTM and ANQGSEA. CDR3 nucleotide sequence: TGCAGCGTTGATTATTCGGACCAAGGGACCTGGGGCGCCCAAGAGACCCAGTACTTC. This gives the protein CSVDYSDQGTWGAQETQYF.

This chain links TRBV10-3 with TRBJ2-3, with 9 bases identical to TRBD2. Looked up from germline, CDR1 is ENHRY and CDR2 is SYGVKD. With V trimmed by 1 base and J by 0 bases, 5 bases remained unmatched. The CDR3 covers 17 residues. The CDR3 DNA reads TGTGCCATCAGTGAGTACCTTAGCGGGGGAAGCACAGATACGCAGTATTTT. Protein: CAISEYLSGGSTDTQYF.

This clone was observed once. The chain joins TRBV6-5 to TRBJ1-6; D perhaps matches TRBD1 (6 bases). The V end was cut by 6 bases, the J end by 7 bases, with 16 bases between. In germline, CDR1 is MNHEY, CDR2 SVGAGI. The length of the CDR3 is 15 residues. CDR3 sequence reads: CASSLWGAGNSPLHF. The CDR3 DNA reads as TGTGCCAGCAGCCTTTGGGGGGCTGGAAATTCACCCCTCCACTTT.

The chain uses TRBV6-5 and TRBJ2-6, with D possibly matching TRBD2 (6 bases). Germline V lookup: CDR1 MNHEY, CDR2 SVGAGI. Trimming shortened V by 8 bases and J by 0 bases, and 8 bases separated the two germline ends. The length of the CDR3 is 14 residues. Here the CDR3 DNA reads TGTGCCAGCGGGGGGATCTCTGGGGCCAACGTCCTGACTTTC. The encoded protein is CASGGISGANVLTF.

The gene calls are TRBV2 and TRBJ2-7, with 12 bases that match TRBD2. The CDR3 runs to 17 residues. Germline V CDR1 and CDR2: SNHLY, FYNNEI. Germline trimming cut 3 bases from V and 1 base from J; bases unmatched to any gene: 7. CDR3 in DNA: TGTGCCAGCAGTGAGACTGGGACTAGCGGGTTATCCTACGAGCAGTACTTC. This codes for CASSETGTSGLSYEQYF.

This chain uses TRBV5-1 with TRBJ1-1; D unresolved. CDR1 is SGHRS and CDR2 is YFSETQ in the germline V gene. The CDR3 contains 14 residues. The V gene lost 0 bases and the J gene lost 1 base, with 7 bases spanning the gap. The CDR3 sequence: CASSLEAANTEAFF. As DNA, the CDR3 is TGCGCCAGCAGCTTGGAGGCTGCGAACACTGAAGCTTTCTTT.

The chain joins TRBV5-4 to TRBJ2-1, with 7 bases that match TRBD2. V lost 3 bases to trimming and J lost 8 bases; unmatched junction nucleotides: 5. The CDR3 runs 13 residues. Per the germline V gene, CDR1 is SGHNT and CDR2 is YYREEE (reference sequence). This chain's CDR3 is CASSWGAGYEQFF. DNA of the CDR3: TGTGCCAGCAGCTGGGGAGCGGGATATGAGCAGTTCTTC.

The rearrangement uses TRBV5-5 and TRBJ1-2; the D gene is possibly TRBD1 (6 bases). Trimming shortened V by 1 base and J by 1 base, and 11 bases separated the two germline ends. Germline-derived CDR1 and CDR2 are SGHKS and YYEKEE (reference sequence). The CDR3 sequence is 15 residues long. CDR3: CASSLSPGHNYGYTF. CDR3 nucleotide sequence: TGTGCCAGCAGCTTGTCCCCGGGACATAACTATGGCTACACCTTC.

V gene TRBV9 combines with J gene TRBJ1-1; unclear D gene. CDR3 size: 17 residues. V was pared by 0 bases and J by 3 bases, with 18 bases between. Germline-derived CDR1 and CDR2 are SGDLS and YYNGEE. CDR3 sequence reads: CASSVGPRPSIDTEAFF. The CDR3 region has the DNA TGTGCCAGCAGCGTAGGCCCCAGGCCCTCAATCGACACTGAAGCTTTCTTT.